This T cell receptor beta chain was captured by sequencing in a study of OX40 agonist ivuxolimab in advanced cancers. The length of the CDR3 is 12 residues. The V end lost 5 bases, the J end lost 4 bases, and 8 bases lay between the germline ends. CDR1 and CDR2 from the germline V gene are SGHTA and FQGNSA. Clones were read by immunoSEQ multiplex PCR, and TCRdb kept only the in-frame ones, dropping some. The sample shows 70,000 or so clones, about 85% of them seen only once. This clone turned up a few times. The TCR originated in an adult with an advanced solid tumor such as melanoma, head and neck, liver or kidney cancer. The sequences come from CD4+ or CD8+ T cells sorted from blood, collected in a trial of the OX40 agonist ivuxolimab. The chain links TRBV7-2 to TRBJ1-2; unclear D gene. The CDR3 region has the DNA TGTGCCAGCAGCACCGACACCTATGGCTACACCTTC. Translating it yields CASSTDTYGYTF.